A selection of T cell receptor beta chains follows, all from one sample in a study of OX40 agonist ivuxolimab in advanced cancers. Using immunoSEQ multiplex PCR, the repertoire was profiled, and TCRdb retains in-frame clones only, with some absent. The profile covers 5,100 or so clones, with 50% to 70% appearing a single time and around 50% taken by the ten largest. Material: CD4+ or CD8+ T cells sorted from blood, obtained in a trial of the OX40 agonist ivuxolimab. The receptors originated from an adult with an advanced solid tumor such as melanoma, head and neck, liver or kidney cancer. Each CDR3 is given with its conserved first and last residue. Fields, in order: V gene, D gene, J gene, clone size, CDR3 protein, CDR3 DNA. A D gene is named only where the DNA matches it firmly. Size is omitted from some rows. Given values are once, few, many or a class for expanded clones.

>TRBV7-3|TRBD1|TRBJ1-1|-
CASSSNPGQMTKAFF
TGTGCCAGCAGCTCTAATCCGGGACAGATGACGAAAGCTTTCTTT
>TRBV29-1|-|TRBJ1-1|-
CSGQPGGNLPRDTEAFF
TGCAGCGGACAGCCGGGCGGGAACCTACCTAGGGACACTGAAGCTTTCTTT
>TRBV7-9|-|TRBJ2-3|-
CASSLIAEADTQYF
TGTGCCAGCAGCTTAATAGCGGAGGCAGATACGCAGTATTTT
>TRBV11-2|-|TRBJ2-5|-
CASSTDPGNPDQETQYF
TGTGCCAGCAGCACCGACCCAGGGAATCCCGATCAAGAGACCCAGTACTTC
>TRBV7-9|-|TRBJ2-2|few
CASSLVLTGELFF
TGTGCCAGCAGCTTAGTTCTGACCGGGGAGCTGTTTTTT
>TRBV5-1|TRBD2|TRBJ2-1|-
CASSLYSSGNSYNEQFF
TGCGCCAGCAGCTTGTACTCTAGCGGGAATTCCTACAATGAGCAGTTCTTC
>TRBV5-6|-|TRBJ2-7|-
CASRGLTYEQYF
TGTGCCAGCAGAGGACTTACGTACGAGCAGTACTTC
>TRBV5-1|-|TRBJ2-1|-
CASRLGGNEQFF
TGCGCCAGCAGATTGGGTGGGAATGAGCAGTTCTTC
>TRBV27|TRBD2|TRBJ2-7|once
CASSLRLREGPDEQYF
TGTGCCAGCAGTTTACGGTTGCGGGAGGGCCCAGACGAGCAGTACTTC
>TRBV5-1|TRBD1|TRBJ2-1|-
CASSLVGTAYNEQFF
TGCGCCAGCAGCTTGGTAGGGACAGCCTACAATGAGCAGTTCTTC
>TRBV6-5|-|TRBJ2-2|medium-sized
CASSYAISGHTGELFF
TGTGCCAGCAGTTACGCGATTAGCGGTCACACCGGGGAGCTGTTTTTT
>TRBV6-5|-|TRBJ1-2|-
CASSYSYGNYGYTF
TGTGCCAGCAGTTACTCGTACGGTAACTATGGCTACACCTTC
>TRBV4-1|TRBD1|TRBJ2-1|few
CASSQVGQGALNEQFF
TGCGCCAGCAGCCAAGTAGGACAGGGGGCGCTGAATGAGCAGTTCTTC
>TRBV6-6|-|TRBJ1-6|few
CASRRGGQGLTPLHF
TGTGCCAGCAGGCGGGGAGGGCAGGGCCTTACACCCCTCCACTTT
>TRBV28|TRBD2|TRBJ2-1|few
CASSRLAGVNEQFF
TGTGCCAGCAGTCGACTAGCGGGAGTAAATGAGCAGTTCTTC
>TRBV27|-|TRBJ1-2|-
CASSSYNYGYTF
TGTGCCAGCAGCTCTTATAACTATGGCTACACCTTC
>TRBV4-1|-|TRBJ2-2|-
CASSPIGGISGELFF
TGCGCCAGCAGCCCAATAGGGGGGATTTCCGGGGAGCTGTTTTTT
>TRBV10-3|-|TRBJ2-1|-
CAISPMGSYNEQFF
TGTGCCATCAGTCCTATGGGTTCCTACAATGAGCAGTTCTTC
>TRBV4-1|-|TRBJ1-3|-
CASSQAAGAGNTIYF
TGCGCCAGCAGCCAAGCAGCGGGGGCTGGAAACACCATATATTTT
>TRBV30|-|TRBJ1-4|once
CAWSVGQNEKLFF
TGTGCCTGGAGTGTCGGGCAAAATGAAAAACTGTTTTTT
>TRBV19|-|TRBJ2-7|-
CASSIGLGPYEQYF
TGTGCCAGTAGTATCGGCCTGGGGCCCTACGAGCAGTACTTC
>TRBV4-2|-|TRBJ1-2|-
CASSQEQYGYTF
TGTGCCAGCAGCCAAGAACAGTACGGCTACACCTTC
>TRBV18|TRBD2|TRBJ2-7|-
CASSSRGQTSGSSYEQYF
TGTGCCAGCTCATCACGCGGCCAGACTAGCGGGTCTTCCTACGAGCAGTACTTC
>TRBV28|-|TRBJ2-7|-
CASSFPREGAYEQYF
TGTGCCAGCAGTTTCCCCCGAGAGGGGGCCTACGAGCAGTACTTC
>TRBV9|TRBD2|TRBJ2-3|few
CASSPTSGRADTQYF
TGTGCCAGCAGCCCAACTAGCGGGAGGGCTGATACGCAGTATTTT
>TRBV6-5|-|TRBJ1-5|-
CASRRSYSNQPQHF
TGTGCCAGCAGGAGGTCCTATAGCAATCAGCCCCAGCATTTT
>TRBV5-1|-|TRBJ2-2|-
CASSLGTVTGELFF
TGCGCCAGCAGCTTGGGAACAGTAACCGGGGAGCTGTTTTTT
>TRBV6-9|-|TRBJ2-7|-
CASSELYEQYF
TGTGCCAGCAGTGAATTGTACGAGCAGTACTTC
>TRBV29-1|-|TRBJ1-4|-
CSAENNEKLFF
TGCAGCGCTGAAAATAATGAAAAACTGTTTTTT
>TRBV6-4|-|TRBJ2-3|-
CASSDDITDTQYF
TGTGCCAGCAGTGACGACATCACAGATACGCAGTATTTT
>TRBV7-8|TRBD1|TRBJ2-7|once
CASSDRAYEQYF
TGTGCCAGCAGTGACAGGGCCTACGAGCAGTACTTC
>TRBV5-1|TRBD2|TRBJ2-7|medium-sized
CASSPGPGTSGQSYEQYF
TGCGCCAGCAGCCCGGGTCCCGGGACTAGCGGACAATCCTACGAGCAGTACTTC
>TRBV2|TRBD1|TRBJ1-2|-
CASSDVGQGGLNYGYTF
TGTGCCAGCAGTGACGTGGGACAGGGAGGACTAAACTATGGCTACACCTTC
>TRBV6-6|-|TRBJ2-1|-
CASSYRAEQFF
TGTGCCAGCAGTTACAGAGCGGAGCAGTTCTTC
>TRBV28|TRBD1|TRBJ2-7|-
CASSSWGTGKYEQYF
TGTGCCAGCAGTTCCTGGGGGACAGGGAAATACGAGCAGTACTTC
>TRBV5-1|-|TRBJ1-1|-
CASSLRASYRAFF
TGCGCCAGCAGCTTGAGGGCCTCTTACCGAGCTTTCTTT
>TRBV27|TRBD1|TRBJ2-7|-
CASSLDRATYEQYF
TGTGCCAGCAGTTTGGACAGGGCGACCTACGAGCAGTACTTC
>TRBV2|-|TRBJ1-1|-
CASSEPDRGLGTEAFF
TGTGCCAGCAGTGAACCGGACCGGGGCCTTGGGACTGAAGCTTTCTTT
>TRBV7-9|TRBD1|TRBJ1-1|-
CASSLQGDTEAFF
TGTGCCAGCAGCTTACAGGGGGACACTGAAGCTTTCTTT
>TRBV10-3|TRBD2|TRBJ2-3|-
CAISGISGKDTDTQYF
TGTGCCATCAGTGGGATTAGCGGGAAGGACACAGATACGCAGTATTTT
>TRBV19|TRBD2|TRBJ2-1|-
CASSILWTSGDNEQFF
TGTGCCAGTAGTATTTTATGGACTAGCGGCGACAATGAGCAGTTCTTC
>TRBV28|-|TRBJ2-7|-
CASSPRLSSSYEQYF
TGTGCCAGCAGTCCAAGACTGTCGAGCTCCTACGAGCAGTACTTC
>TRBV30|-|TRBJ1-6|few
CAWRPRGASYNSPLHF
TGTGCCTGGAGACCCCGGGGAGCGAGCTATAATTCACCCCTCCACTTT
>TRBV7-9|TRBD1|TRBJ1-5|few
CASSLGTGEQPQHF
TGTGCCAGCAGCTTAGGGACAGGGGAACAGCCCCAGCATTTT
>TRBV7-9|-|TRBJ1-1|-
CASSAPKVGENTEAFF
TGTGCCAGCAGCGCCCCAAAGGTGGGGGAGAACACTGAAGCTTTCTTT
>TRBV6-5|-|TRBJ1-1|-
CASSWGGTEAFF
TGTGCCAGCAGTTGGGGGGGCACTGAAGCTTTCTTT
>TRBV9|TRBD2|TRBJ2-1|-
CASSPGLAANEQFF
TGTGCCAGCAGCCCCGGACTAGCGGCCAATGAGCAGTTCTTC
>TRBV7-6|-|TRBJ2-1|-
CASSLEGLLSYNEQFF
TGTGCCAGCAGCTTAGAGGGACTGCTCTCCTACAATGAGCAGTTCTTC
>TRBV28|-|TRBJ2-1|medium-sized
CASSLWTVDDEQFF
TGTGCCAGCAGTTTATGGACAGTAGACGATGAGCAGTTCTTC
>TRBV5-5|TRBD1|TRBJ2-7|-
CASSLTQTGSNEQYF
TGTGCCAGCAGCTTGACCCAGACAGGGAGTAACGAGCAGTACTTC
>TRBV28|-|TRBJ1-1|few
CASSFAGARTEAFF
TGTGCCAGCAGTTTTGCCGGGGCGCGGACTGAAGCTTTCTTT
>TRBV11-2|TRBD2|TRBJ2-3|-
CASSPRTSASTDTQYF
TGTGCCAGCAGCCCCCGGACTAGCGCTAGCACAGATACGCAGTATTTT
>TRBV19|-|TRBJ1-3|-
CASSILASGNTIYF
TGTGCCAGTAGTATTCTTGCCTCTGGAAACACCATATATTTT
>TRBV19|-|TRBJ1-5|-
CASRVGLEPQHF
TGTGCCAGCCGAGTGGGACTCGAGCCCCAGCATTTT
>TRBV2|TRBD2|TRBJ2-2|-
CASSRTSGRKSGELFF
TGTGCCAGCTCCAGGACTAGCGGGAGAAAGTCCGGGGAGCTGTTTTTT
>TRBV29-1|-|TRBJ2-1|-
CSVGGLAFYNEQFF
TGCAGCGTTGGGGGTCTAGCGTTCTACAATGAGCAGTTCTTC
>TRBV11-2|TRBD1|TRBJ2-5|-
CASSLSTGGSETQYF
TGTGCCAGCAGCTTATCGACAGGGGGGAGCGAGACCCAGTACTTC
>TRBV28|-|TRBJ1-1|-
CASRLTTGAMNTEAFF
TGTGCCAGCAGACTGACGACAGGAGCTATGAACACTGAAGCTTTCTTT
>TRBV7-2|TRBD1|TRBJ2-1|few
CASSTRQGGNEQFF
TGTGCCAGCAGCACAAGACAGGGTGGCAATGAGCAGTTCTTC